These 22 T cell receptor beta chains share one sample of origin, sequenced in a study of T cell responses to AZD1222 COVID-19 vaccine. The repertoire was sequenced with immunoSEQ multiplex PCR; TCRdb's copy has only in-frame clones and lacks some. The repertoire holds over 150,000 clones, with roughly nine tenths as singletons. Sequences were derived from peripheral blood, sampled on day 0 of AZD1222 vaccination. Receptors were obtained from an adult in good health.

V gene TRBV27 combines with J gene TRBJ1-6, with TRBD1 identical over 7 bases. V was pared by 3 bases and J by 9 bases, with 8 bases of the junction left unmatched. Germline loops: CDR1 MNHEY, CDR2 SMNVEV (reference sequence). This CDR3 region has 15 residues. Here the CDR3 DNA reads TGTGCCAGCAGTTTGGGGGCAGGGGGAAGTTCACCCCTCCACTTT. This gives the protein CASSLGAGGSSPLHF.

J is TRBJ2-1 and V is TRBV9; D remains ambiguous. Deletions cut 6 bases from V and 0 bases from J, with 13 bases between. Germline CDR1 is SGDLS and CDR2 is YYNGEE. The CDR3 has 15 residues. The CDR3 loop is CASTVGRSSYNEQFF. As DNA, the CDR3 is TGTGCCAGCACCGTGGGCCGGAGCTCCTACAATGAGCAGTTCTTC.

The CDR3 DNA sequence: TGCGCCAGCAGCCTCGTGGGGGCAGATACGCAGTATTTT. Amino acid sequence: CASSLVGADTQYF. The rearrangement links TRBV5-1 to TRBJ2-3; D could derive from TRBD1 or TRBD2 (5 bases each). V lost 4 bases to trimming and J lost 4 bases, with 10 bases between them. This CDR3 is 13 amino acids long. Germline CDR1 SGHRS, CDR2 YFSETQ.

The chain has TRBV29-1 and TRBJ1-1; a weak D match, TRBD1 (5 bases). Trimming left V 0 bases short and J 0 bases short, with 11 bases between. Germline-derived CDR1 and CDR2 are SQVTM and ANQGSEA. This CDR3 comprises 15 residues. Written as DNA, the CDR3 is TGCAGCGTTGAAGACGGGGGGGTCCTGAACACTGAAGCTTTCTTT. It yields the protein CSVEDGGVLNTEAFF.

The chain couples TRBV4-3 to TRBJ2-7, with D perhaps being TRBD1 or TRBD2 (5 bases each). In germline, CDR1 is LGHNA, CDR2 YSLEER. Trimming stripped 0 bases from V and 0 bases from J, with 9 bases between. The CDR3 sequence is 15 residues long. CDR3 DNA sequence: TGCGCCAGCAGCCAAGACAGGGAGAGCTCCTACGAGCAGTACTTC. This codes for CASSQDRESSYEQYF.

The rearrangement joins TRBV7-6 to TRBJ1-5; TRBD1 matches at 10 bases. This CDR3 has 15 amino acids. Losses at the gene ends were 4 bases for V and 6 bases for J; bases not matched to a gene: 6. CDR1 is SGHVS, CDR2 FNYEAQ, per germline. CDR3 nucleotide sequence: TGTGCCAGCAGCTCGAAGACAGGGGGCAGTCAGCCCCAGCATTTT. Its translation is CASSSKTGGSQPQHF.

The J gene is TRBJ2-7, the V gene TRBV7-2; TRBD2 is a possible D gene (6 bases). The germline V gene encodes CDR1 SGHTA and CDR2 FQGNSA. The V and J ends lost 5 bases and 0 bases respectively, with 14 bases between them. CDR3 length: 15 amino acids. Written as DNA, the CDR3 is TGTGCCAGCAGCGGCCGTGGGGGGATCTCCTACGAGCAGTACTTC. It encodes CASSGRGGISYEQYF. The variable domain in full, completed from reference TRBV7-2 and TRBJ2-7, reads GAGVSQSPSNKVTEKGKDVELRCDPISGHTALYWYRQSLGQGLEFLIYFQGNSAPDKSGLPSDRFSAERTGGSVSTLTIQRTQQEDSAVYLCASSGRGGISYEQYFGPGTRLTVT.

The chain has TRBV27 and TRBJ2-7; D is perhaps TRBD1 (6 bases). Germline lookup yields CDR1 MNHEY and CDR2 SMNVEV (reference sequence). V gave up 1 base and J gave up 3 bases, with 13 bases separating them. This CDR3 has 15 residues. The CDR3 sequence is CASSLLPGVVYEQYF. The CDR3 DNA is TGTGCCAGCAGTTTATTGCCAGGGGTGGTCTACGAGCAGTACTTC.

The chain is built from TRBV5-4 and TRBJ2-3; D unclear. Germline V gives CDR1 SGHNT, CDR2 YYREEE (reference sequence). V was trimmed by 1 base and J by 0 bases, leaving 9 bases between them. CDR3 length: 15 amino acids. Here the CDR3 reads CASSLYGSSTDTQYF. For the CDR3, the DNA is TGTGCCAGCAGCTTGTACGGATCTAGCACAGATACGCAGTATTTT.

This chain links TRBV6-2 or TRBV6-3 with TRBJ2-3; 8 bases map to TRBD2. The length of the CDR3 is 15 residues. The junction had 3 bases not matched to a gene; V was cut back by 2 bases and J by 2 bases. Per germline, CDR1 MNHEY and CDR2 SVGEGT. CDR3 nucleotides: TGTGCCAGCAGTTACAGTAGCGGGAACACAGATACGCAGTATTTT. This sequence encodes CASSYSSGNTDTQYF.

As to this clone: The conserved final phenylalanine or tryptophan is absent from the CDR3, which likely points to a read error. The rearrangement joins TRBV20-1 to TRBJ1-2, with 12 positions matching TRBD1. The CDR3 is 15 amino acids. Germline V gene data show CDR1 as DFQATT and CDR2 as SNEGSKA (reference sequence). V lost 3 bases to trimming and J lost 4 bases; unmatched junction nucleotides: 6. CDR3 DNA sequence: TGCAGTGCTAGTAGGGGACAGGGGGCGAGCTATGGCTACACCTCC. This translates into CSASRGQGASYGYTS.

This chain connects TRBV5-1 to TRBJ1-2; D not resolved. Per the germline V gene, CDR1 is SGHRS and CDR2 is YFSETQ. The V end lost 0 bases, the J end lost 1 base, and 7 bases lay between the germline ends. The CDR3 is 14 residues long. The CDR3 nucleotides are TGCGCCAGCAGCTTGGATAAGATTAACTATGGCTACACCTTC. It codes for CASSLDKINYGYTF.

This clone was seen only once. CDR3 sequence: CASSPVRAGGRKDTEAFF. As DNA, the CDR3 is TGTGCCAGCAGCCCGGTTCGAGCAGGGGGGAGGAAAGACACTGAAGCTTTCTTT. The chain joins TRBV7-2 to TRBJ1-1, with TRBD1 matching over 7 bases. V shed 5 bases, J shed 3 bases, and the junction held 18 bases outside the gene matches. The CDR3 covers 18 residues. Germline V CDR1 and CDR2: SGHTA, FQGNSA.

V and J are TRBV6-1 and TRBJ1-5, with D maybe TRBD1 (6 bases). The CDR3 extends over 15 amino acids. With 1 base removed from V and 2 bases from J, the gap between germline ends came to 9 bases. Germline CDR1 reads MNHNS; CDR2 reads SASEGT. The CDR3 nucleotides read TGTGCCAGCAGTGAAGACAGGGTGGGCAATCAGCCCCAGCATTTT. It yields the protein CASSEDRVGNQPQHF.

This clone has just one count. CDR3 nucleotides: TGTGCCACCAGCAGAGATCTGAGCGGGTACAATGAGCAGTTCTTC. Amino acid sequence: CATSRDLSGYNEQFF. The gene calls are TRBV15 and TRBJ2-1; weak D call: TRBD2 (6 bases). CDR3 length: 15 residues. Germline lookup yields CDR1 LNHNV and CDR2 YYDKDF (reference sequence). V was shortened by 0 bases and J by 4 bases, with 10 bases between the two germline ends.

The V gene is TRBV6-2 or TRBV6-3, the J gene TRBJ2-1, with D possibly TRBD2 on 5 matching bases. From germline, CDR1 is MNHEY and CDR2 SVGEGT. The CDR3 runs 14 residues. The ends were cut back, 1 base at V and 5 bases at J, with 9 bases in the middle. Here the CDR3 DNA reads TGTGCCAGCAGTTACTGGACTGGCCACAATGAGCAGTTCTTC. Amino acids: CASSYWTGHNEQFF.

Note on this clone: This same CDR3 is encoded by further DNA sequences in the sample. This chain connects TRBV11-2 to TRBJ1-1; D gene uncertain. This CDR3 is built from 14 residues. Trimming removed 1 base at V and 1 base at J, with 7 bases between. Germline loops: CDR1 SGHAT, CDR2 FQNNGV. The CDR3 is CASSLVGPNTEAFF. CDR3 DNA sequence: TGTGCCAGCAGCTTAGTCGGGCCGAACACTGAAGCTTTCTTT.

The sample holds one count of this clone. V is TRBV7-3 and J is TRBJ2-3; D uncertain. V lost 5 bases, J lost 3 bases, and 9 bases lay in between. The CDR3 runs 13 residues. The germline V gene has CDR1 SGHTA and CDR2 FQGTGA. The CDR3 DNA reads as TGTGCCAGCAGCCCCGCTCCGACAGATACGCAGTATTTT. It translates to CASSPAPTDTQYF.

The V call is TRBV10-3, the J call TRBJ2-7; D tentatively fits TRBD1 or TRBD2 (6 bases each). Germline V gene lookup returns CDR1 ENHRY and CDR2 SYGVKD. V dropped 2 bases and J dropped 3 bases, with 17 bases sitting between them. This CDR3 spans 16 amino acids. The chain's CDR3 is CAISELSQGTLYEQYF. The CDR3 coding sequence is TGTGCCATCAGTGAGCTAAGTCAGGGGACTCTCTACGAGCAGTACTTC.

The V and J genes are TRBV5-6 and TRBJ1-5, with 8 positions matching TRBD1. The CDR3 sequence is 15 residues long. With 3 bases clipped from V and 5 bases from J, the junction kept 7 bases outside the gene matches. CDR1 SGHDT and CDR2 YYEEEE come from the germline V gene. In DNA form, the CDR3 reads TGTGCCAGCAGCTCTTCTGGCAGGGGGCATCAGCCCCAGCATTTT. It translates to CASSSSGRGHQPQHF.

The chain couples TRBV5-1 to TRBJ1-2, with 10 bases matching TRBD1. Germline CDR1 reads SGHRS; CDR2 reads YFSETQ. The V segment lost 3 bases and the J segment 1 base; nucleotides outside the gene matches: 15. This CDR3 has 19 amino acids. Here the CDR3 reads CASSSPGQGNPVGNYGYTF. The CDR3 DNA reads as TGCGCCAGCAGCTCCCCGGGACAGGGGAATCCCGTAGGTAACTATGGCTACACCTTC. Together with reference TRBV5-1 and TRBJ1-2, the CDR3 gives the full variable domain: KAGVTQTPRYLIKTRGQQVTLSCSPISGHRSVSWYQQTPGQGLQFLFEYFSETQRNKGNFPGRFSGRQFSNSRSEMNVSTLELGDSALYLCASSSPGQGNPVGNYGYTFGSGTRLTVV.

The chain carries TRBV6-5 and TRBJ2-1; TRBD2 is a possible D gene (6 bases). This CDR3 is built from 14 residues. V dropped 5 bases and J dropped 3 bases, with 11 bases sitting between them. Germline CDR1 is MNHEY and CDR2 is SVGAGI. CDR3: CASSPGLDYNEQFF. As DNA, the CDR3 is TGTGCCAGCAGTCCGGGACTCGACTACAATGAGCAGTTCTTC.